This T cell receptor (beta chain) was found in a study of human T cells and chemical hapten exposure. Study-wide context: The use of 2% DPC on 2 cm by 2 cm of upper inner arm skin constituted sensitization. Mostly female patients had alopecia areata, totalis or universalis.

As to time point: patch test 1, 2 weeks after DPC sensitization. Specified treatment: therapeutic diphenylcyclopropenone sensitization with weekly scalp DPC. Those who donated were patients with alopecia, 18 to 70 years of age, and suitable for DPC. TCRdb recomputed calls from the RACE reads with MiXCR, one row per CDR3 protein. The sample has approximately 100,000 distinct CDR3 sequences, roughly 11% seen once. Trimming cost V 6 bases and J 3 bases; bases outside gene matches: 10. This CDR3 has 15 residues. Germline lookup yields CDR1 MNHEY and CDR2 SMNVEV (reference sequence). Study results and caveats: In the PT1 data, expanded TCR counts showed a positive correlation with patch test score.

Notes on this clonotype: Its specificity is not known.

The gene calls are TRBV27 and TRBJ2-7, with 8 positions matching TRBD1. The TCR was taken from a woman between 40 and 55 years old with alopecia areata. Some clones in this sample may be carry-over from other donors' samples. The source was whole blood, collected in connection with sensitization to the hapten diphenylcyclopropenone (DPC). The CDR3: CASRPDRERVYEQYF. DNA of the CDR3: TGTGCCAGCAGGCCGGACAGGGAGAGAGTCTACGAGCAGTACTTC.